This T cell receptor beta chain was obtained from a study of post-analysis software for immune sequencing data. Presence of unique molecular identifiers characterized the TCR beta cDNA libraries. From the PCR reads, TCRdb called clonotypes with MiXCR, one entry per CDR3 protein. The data contain over 150,000 distinct CDR3 sequences, roughly 30% of them singletons. This TCR derives from a girl aged 10-17 years with multiple sclerosis. The sample consisted of blood.

CDR3 sequence: CASIGREGRAPYSNQPQHF. In nucleotides, the CDR3 is TGTGCCAGCATAGGTAGAGAGGGCAGGGCCCCTTATAGCAATCAGCCCCAGCATTTT. V and J are TRBV28 and TRBJ1-5, with D possibly being TRBD1 (5 bases). The CDR3 has 19 amino acids. Per germline, CDR1 MDHEN and CDR2 SYDVKM. Between the trimmed V and J ends, which lost 7 bases and 0 bases, there was a span of 25 bases. The full variable domain, in which reference TRBV28 and TRBJ1-5 provide the parts outside the CDR3, is DVKVTQSSRYLVKRTGEKVFLECVQDMDHENMFWYRQDPGLGLRLIYFSYDVKMKEKGDIPEGYSVSREKKERFSLILESASTNQTSMYLCASIGREGRAPYSNQPQHFGDGTRLSIL.